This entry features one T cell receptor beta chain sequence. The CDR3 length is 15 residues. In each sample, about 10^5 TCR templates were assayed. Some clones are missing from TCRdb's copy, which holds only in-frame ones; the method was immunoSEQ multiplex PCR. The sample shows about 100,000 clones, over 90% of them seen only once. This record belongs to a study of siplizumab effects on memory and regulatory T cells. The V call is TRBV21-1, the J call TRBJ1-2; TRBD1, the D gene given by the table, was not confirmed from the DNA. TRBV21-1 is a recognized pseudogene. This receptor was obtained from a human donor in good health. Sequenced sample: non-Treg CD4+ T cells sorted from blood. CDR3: CASSSLDRANYGYTF. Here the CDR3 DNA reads TGTGCCAGCAGCAGCTTAGACAGGGCAAACTATGGCTACACCTTC.